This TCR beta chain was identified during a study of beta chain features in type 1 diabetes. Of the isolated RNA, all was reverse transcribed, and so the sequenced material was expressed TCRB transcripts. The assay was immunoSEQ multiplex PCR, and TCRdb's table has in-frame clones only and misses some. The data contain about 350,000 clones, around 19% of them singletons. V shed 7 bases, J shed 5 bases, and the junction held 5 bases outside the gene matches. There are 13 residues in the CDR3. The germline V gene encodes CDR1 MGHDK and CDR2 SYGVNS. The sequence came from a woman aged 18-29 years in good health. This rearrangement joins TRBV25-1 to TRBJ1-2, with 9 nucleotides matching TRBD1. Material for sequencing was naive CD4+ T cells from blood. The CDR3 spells CASNPGTGYGYTF. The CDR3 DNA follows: TGTGCCAGCAACCCAGGGACAGGGTATGGCTACACCTTC.